The clone carrying this T cell receptor beta chain occurred many times. What it binds is unknown. The V and J ends lost 6 bases and 10 bases respectively, with 12 bases between them. The CDR3 loop spans 11 amino acids. CDR1 is MNHEY and CDR2 is SVGAGI in the germline V gene. The sample is drawn from a study of CD8 T cells in ankylosing spondylitis. Whole-study findings and limits: Seemingly characteristic of ankylosing spondylitis blood was a TCR beta motif consisting of about 8 highly homologous variants. In the blood and synovial fluid of reactive arthritis, some motif variants had been previously reported.

MiXCR was run by TCRdb on the 5' RACE reads, yielding one entry per CDR3 protein. Of about 310,000 distinct CDR3 sequences in the sample, less than 25% were seen once. The TCR was taken from a female donor with ankylosing spondylitis or in good health (not recorded which). The sequenced sample was blood, either unsorted or a sorted T cell fraction (not recorded which). This chain uses TRBV6-5 with TRBJ1-1, with TRBD1 as a possible D gene (5 bases). The chain's CDR3 is CASRGGVGAFF. The DNA for the CDR3 is TGTGCCAGCAGGGGAGGGGTCGGAGCTTTCTTT.